Sequencing of this T cell receptor (beta chain) was carried out in a study of blood T cells in healthy people across ages. There are a few counts of this clonotype. This CDR3 has 21 residues. The germline V gene has CDR1 MDHEN and CDR2 SYDVKM. The J segment lost 6 bases and the V segment lost 3 bases, leaving 20 bases of the junction unmatched. A second PCR, run for roughly 7 to 11 cycles, used a sample-barcoded 5' primer plus a J-beta primer mix. TCRdb reprocessed the 5' RACE reads via MiXCR and lists one record per CDR3 protein. The table shows over 1.5 million distinct CDR3 sequences, with less than 50% occurring only once.

The source is a woman aged 40 to 50 in good health. This rearrangement joins TRBV28 to TRBJ1-6; 10 bases align to TRBD1. Source material: blood. The CDR3 loop reads CASSFNPLGGQGRRFNSPLHF. CDR3 DNA sequence: TGTGCCAGCAGTTTTAATCCCTTAGGGGGACAGGGGCGACGTTTTAATTCACCCCTCCACTTT. Full variable domain (outside the CDR3, taken from reference TRBV28 and TRBJ1-6): DVKVTQSSRYLVKRTGEKVFLECVQDMDHENMFWYRQDPGLGLRLIYFSYDVKMKEKGDIPEGYSVSREKKERFSLILESASTNQTSMYLCASSFNPLGGQGRRFNSPLHFGNGTRLTVT.